This passage covers 25 T cell receptor beta chains from one sample sequenced in a study of cytotoxic CD8 clonotypes in ibrutinib-treated CLL. Clones were read by immunoSEQ multiplex PCR, and TCRdb kept only the in-frame ones, dropping some. The sample has approximately 140,000 clones; around 90% are singletons. This specimen was PBMCs, taken after 12 months of ibrutinib treatment. The receptors shown here come from a human donor with chronic lymphocytic leukemia.

The rearrangement links TRBV11-2 to TRBJ2-5; D is ambiguous. The CDR3 extends over 11 amino acids. The V end was cut by 3 bases, the J end by 3 bases, with 2 bases between. Germline CDR1 and CDR2: SGHAT and FQNNGV. Here the CDR3 reads CASSFKETQYF. The CDR3 nucleotides read TGTGCCAGCAGCTTCAAAGAGACCCAGTACTTC.

The chain uses TRBV19 and TRBJ2-6; D ambiguous. This CDR3 has 17 residues. CDR1 LNHDA and CDR2 SQIVND come from the germline V gene (reference sequence). The V gene lost 0 bases and the J gene lost 4 bases, with 13 bases spanning the gap. The CDR3 DNA reads as TGTGCCAGTAGTATAGATCACAGCCCTCCGGGGGCCAACGTCCTGACTTTC. This translates into CASSIDHSPPGANVLTF.

The chain is built from TRBV5-1 and TRBJ1-2; D gene unclear. CDR3 length equals 14 residues. V lost 0 bases and J lost 5, with 11 bases in between. Germline V gene data show CDR1 as SGHRS and CDR2 as YFSETQ. The CDR3 sequence is CASSLGGTRYGYTF. The CDR3 DNA reads as TGCGCCAGCAGCTTGGGGGGAACTCGGTATGGCTACACCTTC.

The gene calls are TRBV5-1 and TRBJ2-7; the D gene is possibly TRBD2 (5 bases). V dropped 0 bases and J dropped 2 bases, with 12 bases sitting between them. The germline V gene has CDR1 SGHRS and CDR2 YFSETQ. The CDR3 sequence is 15 residues long. The CDR3 reads CASSLEVPAAYEQYF. CDR3 DNA sequence: TGCGCCAGCAGCTTGGAAGTCCCAGCGGCCTACGAGCAGTACTTC.

The chain couples TRBV19 to TRBJ1-5; no definite D call. From germline, CDR1 is LNHDA and CDR2 SQIVND (reference sequence). Trimming took 5 bases from V and 4 from J, leaving 12 bases between them. This CDR3 spans 14 amino acids. In DNA, the CDR3 is TGTGCCAGTAGTGTCCGTGGGCCTAATCAGCCCCAGCATTTT. Translated: CASSVRGPNQPQHF.

The V gene is TRBV7-9, the J gene TRBJ2-2; D is ambiguous. The V and J ends lost 2 bases and 6 bases respectively, with 13 bases between them. The CDR3 totals 15 residues. In germline, CDR1 is SEHNR, CDR2 FQNEAQ (reference sequence). The CDR3 nucleotides read TGTGCCAGCAGCTTACTCGAGGTTGCCGCCGGGGAGCTGTTTTTT. Amino acids: CASSLLEVAAGELFF.

This rearrangement joins TRBV6-1 to TRBJ2-4; 13 bases are a match to TRBD2. With V trimmed by 4 bases and J by 1 base, 7 bases remained unmatched. The CDR3 extends over 18 amino acids. Germline-derived CDR1 and CDR2 are MNHNS and SASEGT. Here the CDR3 reads CASSGLAGGWWAKNIQYF. The CDR3 DNA is TGTGCCAGCAGTGGACTAGCGGGAGGTTGGTGGGCCAAAAACATTCAGTACTTC.

Only one count was recorded for this clone. The V gene is TRBV18, the J gene TRBJ2-5, with D possibly matching TRBD1 (5 bases). Trimming pared 3 bases from V and 4 bases from J, leaving 12 bases between. Germline CDR1 reads KGHSH; CDR2 reads LQKENI. CDR3 length: 14 residues. CDR3 region: CASSPQQGSETQYF. The CDR3 nucleotides are TGTGCCAGCTCACCTCAGCAGGGTTCAGAGACCCAGTACTTC.

The chain uses TRBV28 and TRBJ1-2; the match to TRBD1 covers 10 bases. CDR3 length equals 15 residues. The V gene's germline CDR1 is MDHEN and CDR2 SYDVKM. J gave up 4 bases and V 5 bases, and 7 bases lay outside the gene matches. CDR3 residues: CASSPGQGIVYGYTF. The CDR3, as DNA: TGTGCCAGCAGTCCGGGACAGGGGATCGTCTATGGCTACACCTTC.

The chain is built from TRBV7-3 and TRBJ1-2; TRBD1 might be the D (5 bases). Germline V lookup: CDR1 SGHTA, CDR2 FQGTGA. CDR3 length: 14 amino acids. V shed 4 bases and J shed 4 bases, with 13 bases lying between them. The chain's CDR3 is CASSSGPSGYGYTF. The CDR3 bases are TGTGCCAGCAGCTCGGGACCGTCCGGCTATGGCTACACCTTC.

This chain connects TRBV4-3 to TRBJ2-1, with D possibly matching TRBD2 (6 bases). Germline-derived CDR1 and CDR2 are LGHNA and YSLEER. V gave up 1 base and J gave up 0 bases, with 10 bases separating them. This CDR3 has 16 residues. The CDR3: CASSQAPGSSYNEQFF. The CDR3 nucleotides read TGCGCCAGCAGCCAAGCCCCCGGGAGCTCCTACAATGAGCAGTTCTTC.

The chain recombines TRBV19 with TRBJ2-1; 7 nucleotides line up with TRBD1. J gave up 13 bases and V 7 bases, and 7 bases lay outside the gene matches. The CDR3 consists of 11 residues. Germline V gene sequence: CDR1 LNHDA, CDR2 SQIVND (reference sequence). DNA of the CDR3: TGTGCCAGTACTACAGACAGGGCTCAGTTCTTC. This sequence encodes CASTTDRAQFF.

The chain links TRBV9 to TRBJ1-2; 8 bases map to TRBD1. Looked up from germline, CDR1 is SGDLS and CDR2 is YYNGEE. The trim removed 4 bases at V and 4 bases at J, leaving 6 bases unmatched. The CDR3 is 14 residues long. In DNA, the CDR3 is TGTGCCAGCAGCCGGACAGGGCCCTCCTATGGCTACACCTTC. Translated, it gives CASSRTGPSYGYTF.

CDR3 DNA sequence: TGTGCCAGCAGTGCCAGGATGAACACCGGGGAGCTGTTTTTT. Its protein is CASSARMNTGELFF. V gene TRBV27 combines with J gene TRBJ2-2, with no clear D. The length of the CDR3 is 14 residues. Looked up from germline, CDR1 is MNHEY and CDR2 is SMNVEV (reference sequence). V lost 5 bases and J lost 1, with 8 bases in between.

The CDR3 nucleotides read TGCGCCAGCAGCTTTCTAGCGGGAGGGACCTACAATGAGCAGTTCTTC. The encoded protein is CASSFLAGGTYNEQFF. V usage is TRBV5-1 and J usage is TRBJ2-1; TRBD2 aligns across 12 bases. CDR1 and CDR2 (germline): SGHRS, YFSETQ. V shed 2 bases and J 2 bases; nucleotides not matched to a gene: 2. The CDR3 spans 16 residues.

V usage is TRBV2 and J usage is TRBJ2-3; the match to TRBD1 covers 8 bases. This CDR3 spans 15 amino acids. V shed 7 bases and J 4 bases; nucleotides not matched to a gene: 10. Germline loops: CDR1 SNHLY, CDR2 FYNNEI. CDR3 sequence: CASTDQGAGADTQYF. CDR3 in DNA: TGTGCCAGCACCGATCAGGGGGCCGGGGCAGATACGCAGTATTTT.

The chain is built from TRBV20-1 and TRBJ2-7, with TRBD1 matching over 8 bases. The CDR3 totals 11 residues. CDR1 and CDR2 (germline): DFQATT, SNEGSKA (reference sequence). The CDR3 sequence is CSRDRLGEQYF. CDR3 DNA: TGCAGCCGGGACAGGCTAGGAGAGCAGTACTTC.

This chain links TRBV14 with TRBJ2-1; D may match TRBD1 or TRBD2 (5 bases each). The CDR3 has 15 amino acids. V was shortened by 3 bases and J by 4 bases, with 13 bases between the two germline ends. The germline V gene has CDR1 SGHDN and CDR2 FVKESK. The CDR3 is CASSQTVGPYNEQFF. In DNA, the CDR3 is TGTGCCAGCAGCCAGACGGTGGGACCTTACAATGAGCAGTTCTTC.

This chain uses TRBV2 with TRBJ1-1; D not resolved. V gave up 3 bases and J gave up 4 bases, with 9 bases separating them. Germline CDR1 is SNHLY and CDR2 is FYNNEI. The CDR3 is made up of 13 amino acids. This CDR3 reads CASSDTVGTEAFF. The CDR3 DNA is TGTGCCAGCAGTGACACGGTTGGCACTGAAGCTTTCTTT.

The chain recombines TRBV7-6 with TRBJ2-7; TRBD1 aligns across 8 bases. The CDR3 covers 15 residues. Germline V CDR1 and CDR2: SGHVS, FNYEAQ. J was trimmed by 5 bases and V by 1 base; bases with no gene match: 7. In DNA, the CDR3 is TGTGCCAGCAGCTTAGTAGACAGGGGATACGACGAGCAGTACTTC. It is translated as CASSLVDRGYDEQYF.

The gene calls are TRBV5-1 and TRBJ2-3; 8 bases line up with TRBD2. CDR3 length: 15 amino acids. Losses at the gene ends were 0 bases for V and 4 bases for J; bases not matched to a gene: 4. Germline CDR1 SGHRS, CDR2 YFSETQ. CDR3 in amino acids: CASSLGGRIPDTQYF. The CDR3, as DNA: TGCGCCAGCAGCTTGGGCGGGAGGATTCCAGATACGCAGTATTTT. The full variable domain, in which reference TRBV5-1 and TRBJ2-3 provide the parts outside the CDR3, is KAGVTQTPRYLIKTRGQQVTLSCSPISGHRSVSWYQQTPGQGLQFLFEYFSETQRNKGNFPGRFSGRQFSNSRSEMNVSTLELGDSALYLCASSLGGRIPDTQYFGPGTRLTVL.

The CDR3 nucleotides are TGTGCCTGGAACCTGAGGGCCGGCGCTGAAGCTTTCTTT. Translating gives CAWNLRAGAEAFF. The J gene is TRBJ1-1, the V gene TRBV30; no firm D call. Germline V gene lookup returns CDR1 GTSNPN and CDR2 SVGIG (reference sequence). Deletions cut 4 bases from V and 6 bases from J, with 15 bases between. The CDR3 length is 13 residues.

The rearrangement uses TRBV19 and TRBJ2-2; 14 positions match TRBD2. Trimming removed 4 bases from V and 6 bases from J; junction bases left unmatched: 10. Germline CDR1 is LNHDA and CDR2 is SQIVND (reference sequence). The CDR3 spans 18 residues. Here the CDR3 reads CASSKRTTGLAGAGELFF. Written as DNA, the CDR3 is TGTGCCAGTAGTAAAAGAACCACGGGACTAGCGGGAGCCGGGGAGCTGTTTTTT.

This chain connects TRBV25-1 to TRBJ1-2; TRBD1 matches at 7 bases. CDR1 MGHDK and CDR2 SYGVNS come from the germline V gene. This CDR3 comprises 12 residues. V gave up 2 bases and J gave up 6 bases; unmatched junction bases: 0. The CDR3 DNA reads as TGTGCCAGCAGTGAACAGGGGGATGGCTACACCTTC. Its translation is CASSEQGDGYTF.

V is TRBV5-4 and J is TRBJ2-7; D possibly matches TRBD1 or TRBD2 (5 bases each). The CDR3 is 13 amino acids. Trimming took off 0 bases at V and 3 bases at J, with 7 bases between the two ends. Germline CDR1 reads SGHNT; CDR2 reads YYREEE (reference sequence). The CDR3 is CASSLGGVYEQYF. In DNA, the CDR3 is TGTGCCAGCAGCTTGGGAGGGGTCTACGAGCAGTACTTC.